One sample yielded the 17 T cell receptor beta chains listed below, sequenced in a study of T cell responses to AZD1222 COVID-19 vaccine. Some clones are missing from TCRdb's copy, which holds only in-frame ones; the method was immunoSEQ multiplex PCR. Among about 170,000 clones listed, roughly 92% were seen once. Sample: peripheral blood, taken on day 0 of AZD1222 vaccination. The receptors were gathered from an adult in good health.

The chain links TRBV4-1 to TRBJ1-1; maybe TRBD1 (6 bases). Germline values: CDR1 MGHRA, CDR2 YSYEKL. V shed 8 bases and J shed 5 bases, with 21 bases lying between them. The CDR3 contains 15 residues. CDR3 region: CASGSWGAAPTEAFF. The CDR3 DNA is TGCGCCAGCGGTAGTTGGGGGGCGGCCCCAACTGAAGCTTTCTTT.

This clone showed up just once. The chain uses TRBV6-1 and TRBJ1-4; 8 nucleotides agree with TRBD1. This CDR3 is 15 amino acids long. V lost 4 bases and J lost 3; bases outside the gene matches: 4. Looked up from germline, CDR1 is MNHNS and CDR2 is SASEGT. DNA of the CDR3: TGTGCCAGCAGTGGCCAGGGGGCCTCTAATGAAAAACTGTTTTTT. This gives the protein CASSGQGASNEKLFF.

V and J are TRBV30 and TRBJ1-2; no reliable D call. The CDR3 runs 16 residues. The germline CDR1 and CDR2 sequences are GTSNPN and SVGIG (reference sequence). Deletions cut 2 bases from V and 0 bases from J, with 16 bases between. The CDR3 nucleotides are TGTGCCTGGAGTAACCGGGGTGGTCGGGCTAACTATGGCTACACCTTC. Encoded protein: CAWSNRGGRANYGYTF.

This chain connects TRBV30 to TRBJ2-1; 8 positions agree with TRBD2. The V and J ends lost 4 bases and 4 bases, in that order; junction bases with no gene match: 6. The CDR3 consists of 14 residues. Germline lookup yields CDR1 GTSNPN and CDR2 SVGIG (reference sequence). In DNA form, the CDR3 reads TGTGCCTGGAAAACTAGCGGACTTTACAATGAGCAGTTCTTC. Translation: CAWKTSGLYNEQFF.

This chain uses TRBV18 with TRBJ1-3; D gene uncertain. V gave up 3 bases and J gave up 4 bases, with 7 bases separating them. Germline CDR1 reads KGHSH; CDR2 reads LQKENI. The CDR3 has 13 residues. The DNA for the CDR3 is TGTGCCAGCTCACCGTACGACGGAAACACCATATATTTT. Protein: CASSPYDGNTIYF. Full variable domain (outside the CDR3, taken from reference TRBV18 and TRBJ1-3): NAGVMQNPRHLVRRRGQEARLRCSPMKGHSHVYWYRQLPEEGLKFMVYLQKENIIDESGMPKERFSAEFPKEGPSILRIQQVVRGDSAAYFCASSPYDGNTIYFGEGSWLTVV.

This sequence joins TRBV9 and TRBJ2-1; 12 nucleotides agree with TRBD2. Germline V CDR1 and CDR2: SGDLS, YYNGEE. The CDR3 has 17 residues. Trimming took 3 bases from V and 5 from J; bases not matched to a gene: 9. The CDR3 loop is CASSATSGRYKDNEQFF. Here the CDR3 DNA reads TGTGCCAGCAGCGCCACTAGCGGGAGGTACAAGGACAATGAGCAGTTCTTC.

The V gene is TRBV11-2, the J gene TRBJ2-7; 7 nucleotides match TRBD1. The ends lost 5 bases at V and 3 bases at J; junction bases unmatched: 4. From germline, CDR1 is SGHAT and CDR2 FQNNGV. This CDR3 spans 13 amino acids. The DNA for the CDR3 is TGTGCCAGCAGCCCGGACAGGCGCTACGAGCAGTACTTC. The encoded protein is CASSPDRRYEQYF.

CDR3 in amino acids: CASSLEQGTETQYF. The CDR3, as DNA: TGCGCCAGCAGCTTGGAACAGGGGACCGAGACCCAGTACTTC. The chain joins TRBV5-1 to TRBJ2-5; 7 bases match TRBD1. V lost 0 bases to trimming and J lost 5 bases; unmatched junction nucleotides: 4. Germline V gives CDR1 SGHRS, CDR2 YFSETQ. This CDR3 has 14 amino acids. Variable domain in full (rest from reference TRBV5-1 and TRBJ2-5): KAGVTQTPRYLIKTRGQQVTLSCSPISGHRSVSWYQQTPGQGLQFLFEYFSETQRNKGNFPGRFSGRQFSNSRSEMNVSTLELGDSALYLCASSLEQGTETQYFGPGTRLLVL.

This clone was seen once. The rearrangement links TRBV29-1 to TRBJ1-3; D remains unclear. Trimming removed 6 bases at V and 2 bases at J, with 14 bases between. Germline V CDR1 and CDR2: SQVTM, ANQGSEA. This CDR3 has 14 residues. Here the CDR3 reads CSVGNLPTGNTIYF. CDR3 DNA: TGCAGCGTGGGGAATCTTCCGACTGGAAACACCATATATTTT.

The chain is built from TRBV18 and TRBJ2-7; 11 nucleotides line up with TRBD2. From germline, CDR1 is KGHSH and CDR2 LQKENI. Trimming removed 1 base from V and 6 bases from J; junction bases left unmatched: 2. CDR3 length: 14 residues. This CDR3 reads CASSPRTSGSEQYF. Here the CDR3 DNA reads TGTGCCAGCTCACCACGAACTAGCGGGAGCGAGCAGTACTTC. Drawing the rest from reference TRBV18 and TRBJ2-7, the complete variable domain is NAGVMQNPRHLVRRRGQEARLRCSPMKGHSHVYWYRQLPEEGLKFMVYLQKENIIDESGMPKERFSAEFPKEGPSILRIQQVVRGDSAAYFCASSPRTSGSEQYFGPGTRLTVT.

The rearrangement joins TRBV6-2 or TRBV6-3 to TRBJ1-2; D might be TRBD1 (6 bases). The CDR3 is 12 residues long. Trimming pared 5 bases from V and 4 bases from J, leaving 8 bases between. Germline V gives CDR1 MNHEY, CDR2 SVGEGT. The CDR3 region is CASSGQRYGYTF. The DNA for the CDR3 is TGTGCCAGCAGTGGACAGCGCTATGGCTACACCTTC.

The chain has TRBV7-2 and TRBJ2-7; possibly TRBD1 or TRBD2 for D (6 bases each). Deletions cut 3 bases from V and 9 bases from J, with 18 bases between. Germline V gives CDR1 SGHTA, CDR2 FQGNSA. This CDR3 contains 14 residues. The CDR3 DNA reads TGTGCCAGCAGCTTGCAAAGGGGGGCCGTAGGGCAGTACTTC. This translates into CASSLQRGAVGQYF.

The chain employs TRBV7-9 and TRBJ1-2, with 7 bases fitting TRBD1. CDR3 size: 14 residues. CDR1 is SEHNR, CDR2 FQNEAQ, per germline (reference sequence). The trim removed 3 bases at V and 13 bases at J, leaving 14 bases unmatched. The CDR3 region is CASSLPTLPGQVTF. The CDR3 DNA follows: TGTGCCAGCAGCTTGCCCACCCTCCCTGGACAGGTCACCTTC. Complete variable domain (other parts from reference TRBV7-9 and TRBJ1-2): DTGVSQNPRHKITKRGQNVTFRCDPISEHNRLYWYRQTLGQGPEFLTYFQNEAQLEKSRLLSDRFSAERPKGSFSTLEIQRTEQGDSAMYLCASSLPTLPGQVTFGSGTRLTVV.

The chain couples TRBV3-1 (or the pseudogene TRBV3-2) to TRBJ2-1; D possibly uses TRBD1 or TRBD2 (5 bases each). Trimming took off 4 bases at V and 0 bases at J, with 13 bases between the two ends. The length of the CDR3 is 16 residues. Germline V gene sequence: CDR1 LGHDT, CDR2 YNNKEL (reference sequence). This chain's CDR3 is CASSLRPRGSYNEQFF. The CDR3, as DNA: TGTGCCAGCAGCCTTCGGCCGAGGGGCTCCTACAATGAGCAGTTCTTC.

This chain connects TRBV30 to TRBJ2-3; D remains ambiguous. Trimming stripped 2 bases from V and 6 bases from J, with 6 bases between. The length of the CDR3 is 11 residues. Per the germline V gene, CDR1 is GTSNPN and CDR2 is SVGIG (reference sequence). The CDR3 spells CAWSPGDTQYF. CDR3 nucleotide sequence: TGTGCCTGGAGTCCCGGGGATACGCAGTATTTT. The full variable domain, its missing parts supplied by reference TRBV30 and TRBJ2-3, is SQTIHQWPATLVQPVGSPLSLECTVEGTSNPNLYWYRQAAGRGLQLLFYSVGIGQISSEVPQNLSASRPQDRQFILSSKKLLLSDSGFYLCAWSPGDTQYFGPGTRLTVL.

The chain employs TRBV14 and TRBJ2-7, with D hard to call. Trimming left V 2 bases short and J 6 bases short, with 8 bases between. Germline assignment: CDR1 SGHDN and CDR2 FVKESK. This CDR3 is 12 amino acids long. The chain's CDR3 is CASSQQPVEQYF. Here the CDR3 DNA reads TGTGCCAGCAGCCAACAGCCAGTCGAGCAGTACTTC.

V is TRBV7-3 and J is TRBJ2-5, with a possible D match to TRBD2 (7 bases). The CDR3 sequence is 14 residues long. Trimming stripped 2 bases from V and 1 base from J, with 8 bases between. Germline CDR1 reads SGHTA; CDR2 reads FQGTGA. The CDR3 spells CASSLAGAQETQYF. The CDR3 nucleotides are TGTGCCAGCAGCTTAGCGGGGGCCCAAGAGACCCAGTACTTC. The complete variable domain, with remaining parts taken from reference TRBV7-3 and TRBJ2-5, reads GAGVSQTPSNKVTEKGKYVELRCDPISGHTALYWYRQSLGQGPEFLIYFQGTGAADDSGLPNDRFFAVRPEGSVSTLKIQRTERGDSAVYLCASSLAGAQETQYFGPGTRLLVL.